This passage covers 18 T cell receptor beta chains from one sample sequenced in a study of technical replicates of blood from a few donors. Using immunoSEQ multiplex PCR, the repertoire was profiled, and TCRdb retains in-frame clones only, with some absent. The data show 85,000 to 100,000 clones, approximately 95% seen once. The sequencing input was T cells isolated from PBMCs. Receptors originate from a human donor in good health.

This chain uses TRBV20-1 with TRBJ1-2, with no clear D. The V gene's germline CDR1 is DFQATT and CDR2 SNEGSKA (reference sequence). With 5 bases removed from V and 8 bases from J, the gap between germline ends came to 12 bases. The CDR3 is 11 residues long. CDR3 loop: CSAGSPTGYTF. The CDR3 DNA sequence: TGCAGTGCTGGGAGTCCTACCGGCTACACCTTC.

This chain connects TRBV7-8 to TRBJ1-4; 7 bases fit TRBD1. This CDR3 has 15 amino acids. The junction had 10 bases not matched to a gene; V was cut back by 6 bases and J by 6 bases. Germline values: CDR1 SGHVS, CDR2 FQNEAQ. The CDR3 DNA is TGTGCCAGCAGATTTACAGGGGCGACTGATGAAAAACTGTTTTTT. It yields the protein CASRFTGATDEKLFF.

The chain uses TRBV5-5 and TRBJ2-3; D is unresolved. Trimming shortened V by 4 bases and J by 2 bases, and 8 bases separated the two germline ends. This CDR3 is built from 13 residues. Germline V lookup: CDR1 SGHKS, CDR2 YYEKEE (reference sequence). The CDR3 is CASSPYFTDTQYF. The CDR3 nucleotides read TGTGCCAGCAGCCCATACTTCACAGATACGCAGTATTTT.

This chain joins TRBV7-9 and TRBJ2-3; 7 bases are a match to TRBD2. The CDR3 extends over 19 amino acids. Germline CDR1 SEHNR, CDR2 FQNEAQ (reference sequence). Germline trimming cut 5 bases from V and 2 bases from J; bases unmatched to any gene: 19. The CDR3 is CASSPRPSSGWEYTDTQYF. The CDR3 nucleotides read TGTGCCAGCAGCCCGCGACCCAGTAGCGGGTGGGAATACACAGATACGCAGTATTTT.

This clone is a singleton in its sample. The rearrangement links TRBV11-3 to TRBJ1-1; 11 nucleotides agree with TRBD1. The CDR3 totals 15 residues. In germline, CDR1 is SGHNT, CDR2 YENEEA. Trimming at V came to 5 bases and at J to 4 bases, leaving 6 bases not matched to a gene. In DNA, the CDR3 is TGTGCCAGCAGCACGAGGGACAGGGGGTTCACTGAAGCTTTCTTT. This translates into CASSTRDRGFTEAFF.

This clone was recorded only once. CDR3 residues: CASIRGQGVRSGANVLTF. The CDR3 bases are TGTGCCAGCATTCGGGGACAGGGGGTAAGGTCTGGGGCCAACGTCCTGACTTTC. This chain connects TRBV28 to TRBJ2-6, with 11 bases matching TRBD1. This CDR3 is 18 amino acids long. Germline CDR1 MDHEN, CDR2 SYDVKM. J was trimmed by 1 base and V by 7 bases; bases with no gene match: 9.

The rearrangement links TRBV10-2 to TRBJ2-7; 7 nucleotides line up with TRBD2. CDR1 is WSHSY and CDR2 is SAAADI in the germline V gene. The V and J ends lost 8 bases and 8 bases, in that order; junction bases with no gene match: 12. The CDR3 spans 13 residues. The CDR3 spells CASSLGGDVQQYF. The CDR3 DNA reads TGCGCCAGCTCACTTGGGGGGGATGTTCAGCAGTACTTC.

The chain carries TRBV29-1 and TRBJ2-3; the match to TRBD2 covers 9 bases. Germline V lookup: CDR1 SQVTM, CDR2 ANQGSEA. CDR3 size: 15 residues. With 8 bases clipped from V and 1 base from J, the junction kept 10 bases outside the gene matches. CDR3 sequence: CSTAGASGGTDTQYF. The CDR3 DNA follows: TGCAGCACGGCGGGGGCTAGCGGGGGCACAGATACGCAGTATTTT.

The chain couples TRBV4-1 to TRBJ1-2; D perhaps matches TRBD1 (5 bases). Trimming stripped 6 bases from V and 5 bases from J, with 28 bases between. Germline V gene sequence: CDR1 MGHRA, CDR2 YSYEKL. The CDR3 consists of 18 residues. CDR3 region: CASSYVSGNFRELYGYTF. CDR3 in DNA: TGCGCCAGCAGTTATGTCTCCGGAAATTTCAGGGAACTGTATGGCTACACCTTC.

The rearrangement joins TRBV27 to TRBJ2-1; 7 bases are a match to TRBD2. The CDR3 covers 17 residues. Germline CDR1 reads MNHEY; CDR2 reads SMNVEV (reference sequence). The ends lost 0 bases at V and 4 bases at J; junction bases unmatched: 9. The CDR3 nucleotides read TGTGCCAGCAGTTTATCGTCAGGGTACGGGAGGTACAATGAGCAGTTCTTC. Amino acids: CASSLSSGYGRYNEQFF.

The rearrangement uses TRBV19 and TRBJ1-2; a weak D match, TRBD1 (5 bases). The CDR3 has 15 amino acids. In germline, CDR1 is LNHDA, CDR2 SQIVND (reference sequence). Trimming pared 2 bases from V and 6 bases from J, leaving 16 bases between. CDR3 sequence reads: CASSIINPTEHGYTF. The DNA for the CDR3 is TGTGCCAGTAGTATAATAAACCCGACAGAACATGGCTACACCTTC. The complete variable domain, with remaining parts taken from reference TRBV19 and TRBJ1-2, reads DGGITQSPKYLFRKEGQNVTLSCEQNLNHDAMYWYRQDPGQGLRLIYYSQIVNDFQKGDIAEGYSVSREKKESFPLTVTSAQKNPTAFYLCASSIINPTEHGYTFGSGTRLTVV.

In its sample, this clone was seen once. The rearrangement links TRBV19 to TRBJ2-1; 12 bases are a match to TRBD2. The CDR3 is made up of 15 amino acids. Per the germline V gene, CDR1 is LNHDA and CDR2 is SQIVND (reference sequence). With 7 bases clipped from V and 7 bases from J, the junction kept 8 bases outside the gene matches. As DNA, the CDR3 is TGTGCCAGTAACCCCACTAGCGGGGGGCGAAATGAGCAGTTCTTC. It is translated as CASNPTSGGRNEQFF.

This chain links TRBV6-5 with TRBJ2-3, with D perhaps matching TRBD2 (5 bases). The germline V gene encodes CDR1 MNHEY and CDR2 SVGAGI. Trimming left V 6 bases short and J 5 bases short, with 15 bases between. This CDR3 spans 14 amino acids. This CDR3 reads CASSNRRALDTQYF. For the CDR3, the DNA is TGTGCCAGCAGCAACCGGCGGGCCCTAGATACGCAGTATTTT.

V gene TRBV25-1 combines with J gene TRBJ1-4; D gene uncertain. Germline values: CDR1 MGHDK, CDR2 SYGVNS. CDR3 length: 14 residues. V was pared by 6 bases and J by 6 bases, with 14 bases between. Written as DNA, the CDR3 is TGTGCCAGCAGCGCTCCGGGATTAGATGAAAAACTGTTTTTT. Translated: CASSAPGLDEKLFF.

This rearrangement joins TRBV19 to TRBJ1-3; D unresolved. The germline V and J ends were trimmed by 3 bases and 2 bases, with 8 bases remaining between them. Per germline, CDR1 LNHDA and CDR2 SQIVND (reference sequence). The CDR3 totals 14 residues. The CDR3 nucleotides are TGTGCCAGTAGTATGCGGGGAACTGGAAACACCATATATTTT. Residues: CASSMRGTGNTIYF.

This sequence joins TRBV5-1 and TRBJ2-7, with TRBD1 matching over 7 bases. This CDR3 is 15 amino acids long. Trimming removed 0 bases from V and 2 bases from J; junction bases left unmatched: 5. The germline V gene has CDR1 SGHRS and CDR2 YFSETQ. The CDR3 DNA follows: TGCGCCAGCAGCTTGGCCGACAGGGCTCCCTACGAGCAGTACTTC. Encoded protein: CASSLADRAPYEQYF.

This clone was seen only once. The chain is built from TRBV6-1 and TRBJ1-1; 7 bases fit TRBD1. This CDR3 has 14 amino acids. Germline-derived CDR1 and CDR2 are MNHNS and SASEGT. Trimming took 6 bases from V and 3 from J; bases not matched to a gene: 7. The CDR3 is CASRSGQGDTEAFF. The CDR3 DNA follows: TGTGCCAGCAGGTCCGGGCAGGGGGACACTGAAGCTTTCTTT.

V and J are TRBV28 and TRBJ2-5; 9 nucleotides line up with TRBD2. The J call is uncertain, as TRBJ2-7 better fits the DNA end. Germline values: CDR1 MDHEN, CDR2 SYDVKM. This CDR3 has 16 amino acids. The CDR3 sequence: CASSSSQAGGLYEQYF. The CDR3 DNA reads TGTGCCAGCAGTTCCTCCCAAGCGGGAGGTCTATACGAGCAGTACTTC.